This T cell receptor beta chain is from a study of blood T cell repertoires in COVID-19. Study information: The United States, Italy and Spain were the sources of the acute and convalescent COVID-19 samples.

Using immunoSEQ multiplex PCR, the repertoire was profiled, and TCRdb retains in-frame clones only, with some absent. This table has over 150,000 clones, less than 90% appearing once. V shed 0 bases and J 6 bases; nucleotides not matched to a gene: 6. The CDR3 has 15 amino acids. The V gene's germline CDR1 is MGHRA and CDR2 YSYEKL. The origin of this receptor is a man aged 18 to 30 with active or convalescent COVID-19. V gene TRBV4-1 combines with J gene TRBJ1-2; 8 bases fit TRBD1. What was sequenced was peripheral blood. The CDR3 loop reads CASSQDLAGGNGYTF. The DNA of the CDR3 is TGCGCCAGCAGCCAAGATCTGGCAGGGGGCAATGGCTACACCTTC.